One sample yielded the 29 T cell receptor beta chains listed below, sequenced in a study of cytomegalovirus exposure and HLA in healthy donors. TCRdb keeps only in-frame clones here, not all; method: immunoSEQ multiplex PCR. Among about 240,000 clones listed, about 90% were seen once. The specimen sequenced was PBMCs. The receptor set was obtained from a woman aged 25 to 39 in good health and CMV-seropositive.

J is TRBJ1-2 and V is TRBV15; D remains ambiguous. The germline V and J ends were trimmed by 1 base and 1 base, with 10 bases remaining between them. Germline CDR1 reads LNHNV; CDR2 reads YYDKDF (reference sequence). CDR3 length: 15 residues. The CDR3 protein is CATSRVAGNNYGYTF. In DNA, the CDR3 is TGTGCCACCAGCAGAGTAGCGGGCAATAACTATGGCTACACCTTC.

The chain employs TRBV7-2 and TRBJ2-1; D not resolved. Germline V gene lookup returns CDR1 SGHTA and CDR2 FQGNSA. The CDR3 contains 14 residues. V was clipped by 1 base and J by 4 bases, with 8 bases between them. The CDR3 reads CASSLVAVYNEQFF. The CDR3 nucleotides are TGTGCCAGCAGCTTAGTTGCGGTATACAATGAGCAGTTCTTC.

The V gene is TRBV5-5, the J gene TRBJ1-5; 9 bases fit TRBD1. Germline V CDR1 and CDR2: SGHKS, YYEKEE (reference sequence). This CDR3 comprises 14 residues. With V trimmed by 4 bases and J by 5 bases, 4 bases remained unmatched. DNA for the CDR3: TGTGCCAGCAGCCAGGACAGGGGTGATCAGCCCCAGCATTTT. Translation: CASSQDRGDQPQHF.

The chain joins TRBV30 to TRBJ2-7; D is perhaps TRBD2 (6 bases). Trimming took off 2 bases at V and 4 bases at J, with 15 bases between the two ends. The V gene's germline CDR1 is GTSNPN and CDR2 SVGIG (reference sequence). The CDR3 extends over 14 amino acids. DNA for the CDR3: TGTGCCTGGAGTCGCGCAGAGGGGACTTACGAGCAGTACTTC. This codes for CAWSRAEGTYEQYF.

This clone appeared once. The V gene is TRBV5-6, the J gene TRBJ1-1; 7 nucleotides match TRBD1. CDR1 is SGHDT and CDR2 is YYEEEE in the germline V gene. With V trimmed by 4 bases and J by 4 bases, 7 bases remained unmatched. CDR3 length: 14 amino acids. CDR3 in DNA: TGTGCCAGCAGCGACAGGGCAGGGACCACTGAAGCTTTCTTT. It encodes CASSDRAGTTEAFF.

This clone was observed once. This chain uses TRBV15 with TRBJ2-1; TRBD2 might be the D (5 bases). Germline CDR1 and CDR2: LNHNV and YYDKDF (reference sequence). The germline V and J ends were trimmed by 1 base and 12 bases, with 16 bases remaining between them. The length of the CDR3 is 14 residues. The CDR3 DNA reads as TGTGCCACCAGCAGAGGAGACTACTCCCATGGGCAGTTCTTC. This gives the protein CATSRGDYSHGQFF.

The rearrangement uses TRBV30 and TRBJ2-7; D gene unclear. V lost 0 bases, J lost 5 bases, and 20 bases lay in between. The CDR3 is made up of 16 amino acids. Per germline, CDR1 GTSNPN and CDR2 SVGIG (reference sequence). The CDR3 sequence is CAWSVPFSYALDEQYF. The CDR3 DNA follows: TGTGCCTGGAGTGTACCGTTCTCCTACGCCCTAGACGAGCAGTACTTC.

This chain links TRBV7-3 with TRBJ2-7, with TRBD2 identical over 8 bases. V lost 5 bases and J lost 7; bases outside the gene matches: 4. The germline V gene has CDR1 SGHTA and CDR2 FQGTGA. The CDR3 has 12 residues. CDR3: CASSPSGGEQYF. The CDR3 coding sequence is TGTGCCAGCAGCCCCTCGGGAGGGGAGCAGTACTTC.

This sequence joins TRBV10-1 and TRBJ2-7; D gene ambiguous. Germline V gives CDR1 WNHNN, CDR2 SYGVQD (reference sequence). CDR3 length equals 14 residues. V shed 4 bases and J shed 0 bases, with 10 bases lying between them. As DNA, the CDR3 is TGCGCCAGCAGTGGTCCTTCGAGCTCCTACGAGCAGTACTTC. It encodes CASSGPSSSYEQYF.

The V call is TRBV4-2, the J call TRBJ2-2; maybe TRBD1 (6 bases). CDR1 is LGHNA, CDR2 YNFKEQ, per germline. This CDR3 is 16 amino acids long. V shed 1 base and J shed 6 bases, with 15 bases lying between them. DNA of the CDR3: TGTGCCAGCAGCCAAGGCAGGCAGGGGACACCCGGGGAGCTGTTTTTT. It specifies CASSQGRQGTPGELFF.

A few counts support this clone. The CDR3 coding sequence is TGTGCCAGCAGCTCCTTCAGGGGACGCACTGAAGCTTTCTTT. Protein sequence: CASSSFRGRTEAFF. V gene TRBV5-4 combines with J gene TRBJ1-1; maybe TRBD1 (6 bases). Per the germline V gene, CDR1 is SGHNT and CDR2 is YYREEE (reference sequence). CDR3 length: 14 amino acids. Trimming pared 3 bases from V and 4 bases from J, leaving 13 bases between.

The V gene is TRBV6-1, the J gene TRBJ2-7, with 9 bases identical to TRBD1. CDR3 length: 14 residues. Trimming removed 6 bases from V and 5 bases from J; junction bases left unmatched: 8. The germline gives CDR1 MNHNS, CDR2 SASEGT. DNA of the CDR3: TGTGCCAGCAGATACGGGACAGGGTTCGACGAGCAGTACTTC. This translates into CASRYGTGFDEQYF.

The chain employs TRBV5-1 and TRBJ2-2, with 9 bases aligning to TRBD1. The germline V gene has CDR1 SGHRS and CDR2 YFSETQ. CDR3 length: 15 residues. With V trimmed by 4 bases and J by 5 bases, 6 bases remained unmatched. CDR3 coding DNA: TGCGCCAGCAGCCTAGGACAGGGGTCAACCGGGGAGCTGTTTTTT. This gives the protein CASSLGQGSTGELFF.

The chain couples TRBV6-1 to TRBJ1-1; TRBD1 matches 7 bases. The CDR3 runs 14 residues. Germline V gene sequence: CDR1 MNHNS, CDR2 SASEGT. Trimming cost V 6 bases and J 2 bases; bases outside gene matches: 6. The chain's CDR3 is CASRKDRVNTEAFF. The DNA for the CDR3 is TGTGCCAGCAGAAAAGACAGGGTCAACACTGAAGCTTTCTTT.

The chain carries TRBV5-4 and TRBJ1-2, with D maybe TRBD1 (6 bases). CDR1 is SGHNT, CDR2 YYREEE, per germline (reference sequence). Trimming pared 6 bases from V and 7 bases from J, leaving 16 bases between. CDR3 length equals 13 residues. The DNA for the CDR3 is TGTGCCAGCACCTCAACAGGGAGCGCTGGCTACACCTTC. Residues: CASTSTGSAGYTF.

This chain links TRBV6-1 with TRBJ2-3; maybe TRBD1 (5 bases). The CDR3 is 14 residues long. Trimming shortened V by 3 bases and J by 2 bases, and 9 bases separated the two germline ends. Germline V gives CDR1 MNHNS, CDR2 SASEGT. Here the CDR3 reads CASSDPGSTDTQYF. As DNA, the CDR3 is TGTGCCAGCAGTGACCCAGGGTCCACAGATACGCAGTATTTT.

This chain uses TRBV28 with TRBJ2-2, with 12 bases identical to TRBD2. The CDR3 runs to 17 residues. With 3 bases clipped from V and 6 bases from J, the junction kept 8 bases outside the gene matches. Per germline, CDR1 MDHEN and CDR2 SYDVKM. The CDR3 is CASSFLTSGSLAGELFF. DNA of the CDR3: TGTGCCAGCAGTTTCCTGACTAGCGGGAGTCTGGCCGGGGAGCTGTTTTTT.

The J gene is TRBJ1-1, the V gene TRBV11-3; D is ambiguous. The V and J ends lost 1 base and 1 base respectively, with 7 bases between them. CDR3 length: 14 residues. CDR1 is SGHNT and CDR2 is YENEEA in the germline V gene. CDR3 loop: CASSLGRENTEAFF. Written as DNA, the CDR3 is TGTGCCAGCAGCTTAGGGAGAGAGAACACTGAAGCTTTCTTT. The whole variable domain, filled in from reference TRBV11-3 and TRBJ1-1, reads EAGVVQSPRYKIIEKKQPVAFWCNPISGHNTLYWYLQNLGQGPELLIRYENEEAVDDSQLPKDRFSAERLKGVDSTLKIQPAELGDSAVYLCASSLGRENTEAFFGQGTRLTVV.

V gene TRBV10-1 combines with J gene TRBJ2-1, with 8 bases identical to TRBD2. Germline lookup yields CDR1 WNHNN and CDR2 SYGVQD (reference sequence). V gave up 3 bases and J gave up 6 bases; unmatched junction bases: 4. This CDR3 region has 14 residues. The CDR3 loop is CASSDRTSRNEQFF. CDR3 DNA sequence: TGCGCCAGCAGTGACAGGACTAGCCGCAATGAGCAGTTCTTC.

J is TRBJ1-2 and V is TRBV5-6; 9 nucleotides align to TRBD1. Germline lookup yields CDR1 SGHDT and CDR2 YYEEEE. The CDR3 contains 14 residues. The ends lost 4 bases at V and 4 bases at J; junction bases unmatched: 5. The CDR3 DNA reads as TGTGCCAGCAGCCGGGACAGGGTTCCCTATGGCTACACCTTC. Translating gives CASSRDRVPYGYTF.

This clone was seen only a few times. This chain uses TRBV6-1 with TRBJ2-7, with a weak D call TRBD2 (5 bases). This CDR3 is built from 14 residues. CDR1 and CDR2 from the germline V gene are MNHNS and SASEGT. V lost 5 bases and J 2 bases, leaving 13 bases between the germline ends. In DNA, the CDR3 is TGTGCCAGCAGTCCATTACTAGTTCCCTACGAGCAGTACTTC. Protein sequence: CASSPLLVPYEQYF.

This sequence joins TRBV29-1 and TRBJ1-3, with D unresolved. V was cut by 6 bases and J by 2 bases, with 5 bases left in between. CDR3 length equals 11 residues. The V gene's germline CDR1 is SQVTM and CDR2 ANQGSEA. The DNA for the CDR3 is TGCAGCGTAACAGCTGGAAACACCATATATTTT. Translation gives CSVTAGNTIYF.

A single count supports this clone. The rearrangement links TRBV5-1 to TRBJ2-5, with no clear D. The CDR3 is 14 amino acids. CDR1 is SGHRS and CDR2 is YFSETQ in the germline V gene. The ends were cut back, 3 bases at V and 2 bases at J, with 11 bases in the middle. Written as DNA, the CDR3 is TGCGCCAGCAGCTCGTCCGGGTCACAAGAGACCCAGTACTTC. Translation gives CASSSSGSQETQYF.

The chain employs TRBV7-8 and TRBJ2-3; 9 positions agree with TRBD1. The trim removed 1 base at V and 5 bases at J, leaving 4 bases unmatched. The CDR3 spans 15 residues. The V gene's germline CDR1 is SGHVS and CDR2 FQNEAQ. The CDR3 loop is CASSLGSGQGDTQYF. The CDR3 DNA follows: TGTGCCAGCAGCTTAGGATCGGGACAGGGAGATACGCAGTATTTT.

The gene calls are TRBV5-1 and TRBJ1-5; D is ambiguous. The germline V and J ends were trimmed by 1 base and 0 bases, with 8 bases remaining between them. This CDR3 has 15 residues. Germline CDR1 is SGHRS and CDR2 is YFSETQ. In DNA, the CDR3 is TGCGCCAGCAGCTTGATGGCAGGTAGCAATCAGCCCCAGCATTTT. As protein: CASSLMAGSNQPQHF.

This chain connects TRBV4-1 to TRBJ1-1; D gene ambiguous. The germline V and J ends were trimmed by 1 base and 4 bases, with 13 bases remaining between them. CDR3 length: 15 amino acids. The germline gives CDR1 MGHRA, CDR2 YSYEKL. The CDR3 spells CASSQVPVSVTEAFF. CDR3 nucleotide sequence: TGCGCCAGCAGCCAAGTTCCTGTCTCGGTCACTGAAGCTTTCTTT.

The V gene is TRBV5-1, the J gene TRBJ2-1, with TRBD1 matching over 10 bases. Germline lookup yields CDR1 SGHRS and CDR2 YFSETQ. The CDR3 is 15 residues long. J lost 7 bases, V lost 0 bases, and 4 bases had no gene match. CDR3 sequence: CASSLGQGARNEQFF. In DNA, the CDR3 is TGCGCCAGCAGCTTGGGACAGGGGGCACGAAATGAGCAGTTCTTC.

The chain is built from TRBV28 and TRBJ1-1; tentatively, D is TRBD1 (5 bases). The germline V gene has CDR1 MDHEN and CDR2 SYDVKM. The V end lost 5 bases, the J end lost 6 bases, and 19 bases lay between the germline ends. The CDR3 is 15 residues long. CDR3 in DNA: TGTGCCAGCAGTCCCGCCGCAGGGATGCCCGCTGAAGCTTTCTTT. Translating it yields CASSPAAGMPAEAFF.

V usage is TRBV10-1 and J usage is TRBJ2-1; the D gene is possibly TRBD2 (5 bases). The CDR3 sequence is 14 residues long. Trimming took off 4 bases at V and 6 bases at J, with 13 bases between the two ends. Germline CDR1 reads WNHNN; CDR2 reads SYGVQD (reference sequence). The CDR3 region has the DNA TGCGCCAGCAGTGGAGGGTTTGTTTCCAATGAGCAGTTCTTC. This sequence encodes CASSGGFVSNEQFF.